This T cell receptor (beta chain) originates from a study of tumor and adjacent non-tumor tissue in lung cancer. At the level of the study: Stage I to III disease affected approximately 11 men and roughly 5 women aged about 30 to 85.

This clonotype turned up a few times. The CDR3 sequence is 18 residues long. Unmatched junction bases numbered 16, after V lost 6 bases and J lost 4 bases. Looked up from germline, CDR1 is KGHDR and CDR2 is SFDVKD. The template was RNA from unsorted bulk tissue. Distant lung tissue was collected more than 3 cm away from the tumor edge. TCRbeta libraries were built with three rounds of nested PCR, modified from ARM-PCR. TCRdb re-derived calls from the multiplex PCR reads in MiXCR, one entry per CDR3 protein. This sample yields around 57,000 distinct CDR3 sequences, of which about 55% are seen a single time; 32% belongs to the top ten.

The chain uses TRBV24-1 and TRBJ2-1, with 8 bases aligning to TRBD2. Sequenced input: distant non-tumor lung tissue. The source is a man aged 65 to 85 with non-small cell lung cancer. CDR3 nucleotides: TGTGCCACCAGTAGCATTTGGCGGGGGGCAGCGGGGTACAATGAGCAGTTCTTC. It specifies CATSSIWRGAAGYNEQFF.